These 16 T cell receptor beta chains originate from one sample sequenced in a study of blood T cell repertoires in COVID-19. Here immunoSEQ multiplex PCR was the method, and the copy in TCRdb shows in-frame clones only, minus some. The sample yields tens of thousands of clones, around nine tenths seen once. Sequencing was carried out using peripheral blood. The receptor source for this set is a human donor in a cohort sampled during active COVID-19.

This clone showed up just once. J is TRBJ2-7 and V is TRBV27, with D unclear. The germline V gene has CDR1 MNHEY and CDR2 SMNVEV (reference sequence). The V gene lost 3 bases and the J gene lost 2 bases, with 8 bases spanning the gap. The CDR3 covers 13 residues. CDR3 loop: CASSFTATYEQYF. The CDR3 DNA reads TGTGCCAGCAGTTTCACTGCCACCTACGAGCAGTACTTC.

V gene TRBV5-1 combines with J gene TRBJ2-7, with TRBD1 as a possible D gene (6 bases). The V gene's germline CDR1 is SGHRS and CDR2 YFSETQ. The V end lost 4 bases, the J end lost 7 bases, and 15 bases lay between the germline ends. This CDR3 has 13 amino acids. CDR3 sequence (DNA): TGCGCCAGCAGCCTCTCGACAGGAGCGGAGCAGTACTTC. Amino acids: CASSLSTGAEQYF.

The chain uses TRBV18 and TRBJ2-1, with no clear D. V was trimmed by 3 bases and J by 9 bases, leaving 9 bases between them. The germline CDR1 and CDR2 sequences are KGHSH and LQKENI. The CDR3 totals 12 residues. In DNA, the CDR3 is TGTGCCAGCTCACCCCCCGGTGGTGAGCAGTTCTTC. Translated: CASSPPGGEQFF.

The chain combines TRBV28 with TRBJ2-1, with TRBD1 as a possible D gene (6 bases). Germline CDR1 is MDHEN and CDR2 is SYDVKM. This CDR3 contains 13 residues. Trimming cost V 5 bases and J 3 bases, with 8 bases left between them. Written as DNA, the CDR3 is TGTGCCAGCAGTCGGACAGTCTACAATGAGCAGTTCTTC. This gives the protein CASSRTVYNEQFF.

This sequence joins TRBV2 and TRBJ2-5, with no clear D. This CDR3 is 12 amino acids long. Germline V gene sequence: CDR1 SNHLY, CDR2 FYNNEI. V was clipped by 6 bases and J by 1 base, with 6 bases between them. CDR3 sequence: CASSTFQETQYF. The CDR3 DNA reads TGTGCCAGCAGCACTTTCCAAGAGACCCAGTACTTC. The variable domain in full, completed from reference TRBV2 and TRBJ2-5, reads EPEVTQTPSHQVTQMGQEVILRCVPISNHLYFYWYRQILGQKVEFLVSFYNNEISEKSEIFDDQFSVERPDGSNFTLKIRSTKLEDSAMYFCASSTFQETQYFGPGTRLLVL.

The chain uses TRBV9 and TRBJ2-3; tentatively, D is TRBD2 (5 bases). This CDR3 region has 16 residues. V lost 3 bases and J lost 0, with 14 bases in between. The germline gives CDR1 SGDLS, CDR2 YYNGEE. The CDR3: CASSDRGPASTDTQYF. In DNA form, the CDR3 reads TGTGCCAGCAGCGACCGGGGTCCCGCTAGCACAGATACGCAGTATTTT. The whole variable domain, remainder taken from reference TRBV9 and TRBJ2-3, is DSGVTQTPKHLITATGQRVTLRCSPRSGDLSVYWYQQSLDQGLQFLIQYYNGEERAKGNILERFSAQQFPDLHSELNLSSLELGDSALYFCASSDRGPASTDTQYFGPGTRLTVL.

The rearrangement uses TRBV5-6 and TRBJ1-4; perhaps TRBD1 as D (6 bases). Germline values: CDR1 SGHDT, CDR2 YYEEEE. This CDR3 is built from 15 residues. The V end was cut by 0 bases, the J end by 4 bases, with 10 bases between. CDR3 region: CASSLGGPVNEKLFF. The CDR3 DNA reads TGTGCCAGCAGCTTGGGGGGGCCAGTTAATGAAAAACTGTTTTTT.

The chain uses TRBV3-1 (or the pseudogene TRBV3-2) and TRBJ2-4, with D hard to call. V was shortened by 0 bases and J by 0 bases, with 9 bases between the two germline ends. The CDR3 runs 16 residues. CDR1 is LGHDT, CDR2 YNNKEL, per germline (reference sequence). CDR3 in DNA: TGTGCCAGCAGCCAAGATCTCCGACTAGCCAAAAACATTCAGTACTTC. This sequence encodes CASSQDLRLAKNIQYF.

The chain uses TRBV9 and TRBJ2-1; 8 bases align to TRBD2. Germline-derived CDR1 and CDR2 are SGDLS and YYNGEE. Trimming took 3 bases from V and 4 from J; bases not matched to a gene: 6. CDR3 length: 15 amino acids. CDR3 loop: CASSEASGPYNEQFF. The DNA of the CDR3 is TGTGCCAGCAGCGAGGCTAGCGGGCCTTACAATGAGCAGTTCTTC.

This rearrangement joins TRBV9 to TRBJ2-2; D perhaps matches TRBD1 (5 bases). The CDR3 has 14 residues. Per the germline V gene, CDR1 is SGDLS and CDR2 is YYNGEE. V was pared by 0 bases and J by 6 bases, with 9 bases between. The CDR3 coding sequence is TGTGCCAGCAGCGTAGTACTGGGGCCCGGGGAGCTGTTTTTT. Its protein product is CASSVVLGPGELFF.

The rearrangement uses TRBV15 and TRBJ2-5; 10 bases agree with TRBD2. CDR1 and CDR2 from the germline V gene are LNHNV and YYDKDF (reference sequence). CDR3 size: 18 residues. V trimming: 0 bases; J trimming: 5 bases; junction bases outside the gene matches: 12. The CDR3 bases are TGTGCCACCAGCAGAGATTATATAGCGGGAGGATTTGAGGAGACCCAGTACTTC. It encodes CATSRDYIAGGFEETQYF.

DNA of the CDR3: TGTGCCAGCAGCTCCGGGGGGGCGGGAGGTCTTCCAGATACGCAGTATTTT. Its translation: CASSSGGAGGLPDTQYF. This sequence joins TRBV11-2 and TRBJ2-3; 8 bases are a match to TRBD2. Germline CDR1 and CDR2: SGHAT and FQNNGV. CDR3 length: 17 residues. V lost 4 bases and J lost 4; bases outside the gene matches: 13.

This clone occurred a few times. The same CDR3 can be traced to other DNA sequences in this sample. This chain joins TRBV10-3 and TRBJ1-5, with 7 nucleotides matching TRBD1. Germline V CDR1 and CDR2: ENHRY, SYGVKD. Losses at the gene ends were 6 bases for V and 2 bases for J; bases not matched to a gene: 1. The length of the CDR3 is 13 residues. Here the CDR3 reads CAISTGGNQPQHF. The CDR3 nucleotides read TGTGCCATCAGCACAGGGGGCAATCAGCCCCAGCATTTT.

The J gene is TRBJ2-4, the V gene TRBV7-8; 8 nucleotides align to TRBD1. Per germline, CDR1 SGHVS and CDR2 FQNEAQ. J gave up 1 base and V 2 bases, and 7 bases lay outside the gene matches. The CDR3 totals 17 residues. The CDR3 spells CASSLSGQGGAKNIQYF. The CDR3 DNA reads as TGTGCCAGCAGCTTAAGCGGACAGGGAGGTGCCAAAAACATTCAGTACTTC.

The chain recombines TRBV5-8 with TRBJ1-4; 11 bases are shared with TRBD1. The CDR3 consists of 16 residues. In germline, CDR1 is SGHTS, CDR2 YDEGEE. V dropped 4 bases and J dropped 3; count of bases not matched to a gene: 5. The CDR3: CASSPGQGAANEKLFF. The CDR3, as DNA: TGTGCCAGCAGCCCCGGACAGGGGGCTGCTAATGAAAAACTGTTTTTT.

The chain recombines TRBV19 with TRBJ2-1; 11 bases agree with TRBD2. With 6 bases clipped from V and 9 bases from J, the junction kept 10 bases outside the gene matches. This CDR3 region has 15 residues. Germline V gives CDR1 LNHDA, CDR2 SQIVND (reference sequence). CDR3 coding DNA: TGTGCCAGTAGGACTAGCGGGATAAATCCCGCTGAGCAGTTCTTC. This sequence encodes CASRTSGINPAEQFF.